The following is a T cell receptor (beta chain) sequence with its context. Its matching antigen is unknown. This record belongs to a study of cytomegalovirus exposure and HLA in healthy donors. The primer mix had 60 Vbeta and 13 Jbeta primers. Data came from immunoSEQ multiplex PCR; TCRdb stores just in-frame clones and leaves some out. The repertoire holds roughly 180,000 clones, 9.5% seen once, with over 1% in the top ten. Overall study results and limits: Previous analysis showed most TCR beta V segments were productive about 87% or about 30% of the time.

The sequence came from a woman aged 30 to 39 in good health and CMV-seropositive. Sample: PBMCs.

CDR3 amino acids: CASSKPVDRTSTDTQYF. CDR3 DNA sequence: TGTGCCAGCAGCAAACCCGTTGACAGGACTAGCACAGATACGCAGTATTTT. This chain links TRBV21-1 with TRBJ2-3; the table names TRBD1, a call not compared with the DNA. TRBV21-1 is a recognized pseudogene. CDR3 length: 17 amino acids.